This passage covers 5 T cell receptor beta chains from one sample sequenced in a study of T cell clonotyping in hematopoietic cell transplantation. Profiling relied on immunoSEQ multiplex PCR, and the TCRdb table lists in-frame clones only, not all of them. The sample has some 10,000 clones, 89% seen once. Material: PBMCs, obtained 100 days after allogeneic stem cell transplant. These receptors all come from a female patient over 55 who had an allogeneic stem cell transplant from an unrelated donor, so the T cells may come from the graft donor. Some clones in this sample may be carry-over from other donors' samples.

The chain couples TRBV14 to TRBJ2-5; no clear D. Trimming cost V 1 base and J 0 bases, with 12 bases left between them. The CDR3 extends over 16 amino acids. Germline V gene lookup returns CDR1 SGHDN and CDR2 FVKESK. CDR3 sequence: CASSQALWSDQETQYF. The CDR3 region has the DNA TGTGCCAGCAGCCAAGCCCTTTGGTCCGACCAAGAGACCCAGTACTTC.

The chain has TRBV6-1 and TRBJ2-7; a weak D match, TRBD1 (6 bases). Germline V CDR1 and CDR2: MNHNS, SASEGT. V lost 4 bases to trimming and J lost 0 bases, with 16 bases between them. The CDR3 sequence is 16 residues long. Written as DNA, the CDR3 is TGTGCCAGCAGTGTGATGGGGGCCGCAACCTCCTACGAGCAGTACTTC. Its protein product is CASSVMGAATSYEQYF.

This rearrangement joins TRBV4-3 to TRBJ2-7; 12 nucleotides align to TRBD2. Trimming cost V 0 bases and J 2 bases; bases outside gene matches: 14. The CDR3 length is 20 residues. Germline CDR1 and CDR2: LGHNA and YSLEER. CDR3 residues: CASSQELMTSGSLLPYEQYF. CDR3 nucleotide sequence: TGCGCCAGCAGCCAAGAGCTAATGACTAGCGGGAGCCTGCTACCCTACGAGCAGTACTTC.

CDR3 nucleotides: TGTGCCAGCTCACCACCTCTGACTAGGGGGGCCAACGTCCTGACTTTC. Its protein is CASSPPLTRGANVLTF. The chain carries TRBV18 and TRBJ2-6; D possibly corresponds to TRBD2 (6 bases). CDR3 size: 16 residues. Trimming stripped 0 bases from V and 4 bases from J, with 10 bases between. Germline loops: CDR1 KGHSH, CDR2 LQKENI.

V and J are TRBV5-1 and TRBJ2-6, with D possibly TRBD2 on 5 matching bases. Germline V CDR1 and CDR2: SGHRS, YFSETQ. With 7 bases removed from V and 2 bases from J, the gap between germline ends came to 19 bases. This CDR3 comprises 17 residues. In nucleotides, the CDR3 is TGCGCCAGCCGCAATCAAAACCCCGGGACTGGGGCCAACGTCCTGACTTTC. Protein sequence: CASRNQNPGTGANVLTF.